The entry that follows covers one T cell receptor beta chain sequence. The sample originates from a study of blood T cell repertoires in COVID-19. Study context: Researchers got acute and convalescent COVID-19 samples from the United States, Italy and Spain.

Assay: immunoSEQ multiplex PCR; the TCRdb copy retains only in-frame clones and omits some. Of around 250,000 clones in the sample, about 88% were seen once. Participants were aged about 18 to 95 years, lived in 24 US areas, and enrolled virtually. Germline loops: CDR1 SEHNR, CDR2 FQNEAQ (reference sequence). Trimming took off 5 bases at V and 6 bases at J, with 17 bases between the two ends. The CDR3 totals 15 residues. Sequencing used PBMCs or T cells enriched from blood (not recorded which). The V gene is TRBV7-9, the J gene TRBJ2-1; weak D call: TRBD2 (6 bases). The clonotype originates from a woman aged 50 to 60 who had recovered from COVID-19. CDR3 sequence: CASSGTDGVGNEQFF. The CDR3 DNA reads TGTGCCAGCAGCGGGACTGACGGTGTAGGCAATGAGCAGTTCTTC.